The 3 T cell receptor beta chains below all came from one sample that was sequenced in a study of T cells in Graves' hyperthyroidism and ophthalmopathy. TCR beta CDR3 sequences were amplified from RNA transcripts. With the HTBI primer set, the TCR CDR3 went through a first round of RT-PCR. From the multiplex PCR reads, TCRdb called clonotypes with MiXCR, one entry per CDR3 protein. The sample includes 640,000 or so distinct CDR3 sequences, roughly 14% of them seen just once. Sequenced input: blood. These receptors came from a woman in her 40s with Graves' ophthalmopathy.

Ten or more counts support this clonotype. The DNA for the CDR3 is TGTGCCAGCAGCCCTTGGGGGCAGCAAGAGACCCAGTACTTC. This codes for CASSPWGQQETQYF. V and J are TRBV9 and TRBJ2-5, with D perhaps matching TRBD1 (6 bases). V lost 4 bases and J lost 2, with 12 bases in between. This CDR3 has 14 amino acids. The germline CDR1 and CDR2 sequences are SGDLS and YYNGEE.

This clonotype was detected ten times or more. The chain is built from TRBV18 and TRBJ2-5; 7 bases map to TRBD2. CDR1 and CDR2 (germline): KGHSH, LQKENI. The CDR3 contains 14 residues. Trimming removed 3 bases from V and 2 bases from J; junction bases left unmatched: 3. CDR3 DNA sequence: TGTGCCAGCTCACCGGCTAGCGGACAAGAGACCCAGTACTTC. Protein sequence: CASSPASGQETQYF.

This clonotype was seen ten or more times. The chain uses TRBV2 and TRBJ1-2; D not resolved. CDR3 length equals 18 residues. The ends were cut back, 2 bases at V and 0 bases at J, with 19 bases in the middle. Germline lookup yields CDR1 SNHLY and CDR2 FYNNEI. Here the CDR3 reads CASSEFGPATSSNYGYTF. For the CDR3, the DNA is TGTGCCAGCAGTGAATTTGGGCCGGCCACTTCTTCTAACTATGGCTACACCTTC.